This T cell receptor (beta chain) emerged from a study of blood T cells in healthy people across ages. Then a second PCR, running about 6 to 12 cycles, was carried out with a sample-barcoded 5' primer and a J-beta primer mix. TCRdb called the 5' RACE reads again in MiXCR, with one record for every CDR3 protein. Here the sample spans 550,000 to 750,000 distinct CDR3 sequences, roughly 21% being singletons. This clonotype was seen more than once but under ten times. Its ends do not fully match the called genes, so a read error is possible. Germline-derived CDR1 and CDR2 are SGHKS and YYEKEE (reference sequence). The CDR3 is 14 amino acids.

The sequence came from a man between 65 and 80 years old in good health. Specimen: blood. The J gene is TRBJ2-4, the V gene TRBV5-5; TRBD1 agrees at 12 bases. Written as DNA, the CDR3 is TGTGCCAGCACGGGACAGGGGGCCACAAACATTCAGTACTTC. It specifies CASTGQGATNIQYF.